This T cell receptor beta chain was retrieved from a study of CD8 T cells in Susac syndrome. This CDR3 is built from 14 residues. Trimming cost V 6 bases and J 4 bases; bases outside gene matches: 10. Per germline, CDR1 SQVTM and CDR2 ANQGSEA. Reverse transcription of roughly 0.5 to 1 ug RNA was carried out with random hexamers. Amplification of TCR beta CDR3 across 54 Vbeta and 13 Jbeta was performed with immunoSEQ multiplex PCR. TCRdb passed the immunoSEQ multiplex PCR reads through MiXCR, listing each CDR3 protein once. The table includes hundreds of thousands of distinct CDR3 sequences, 95% detected once. TCR beta sequencing covered blood CD8+ and CD4+ T cells. The multiple sclerosis control group comprised treatment-naive patients with stable or active relapsing-remitting disease. Purification of the CD8+ and CD4+ T cells relied on negative isolation, and TEMRA cells underwent FACS enrichment.

The rearrangement joins TRBV29-1 to TRBJ2-3; 7 nucleotides line up with TRBD2. The sequenced sample consisted of CD4+ T cells from PBMCs. The TCR sequence derives from a human donor with multiple sclerosis. CDR3 protein: CSVPLLAVADTQYF. The CDR3 nucleotides read TGCAGCGTCCCACTCCTAGCGGTCGCAGATACGCAGTATTTT.